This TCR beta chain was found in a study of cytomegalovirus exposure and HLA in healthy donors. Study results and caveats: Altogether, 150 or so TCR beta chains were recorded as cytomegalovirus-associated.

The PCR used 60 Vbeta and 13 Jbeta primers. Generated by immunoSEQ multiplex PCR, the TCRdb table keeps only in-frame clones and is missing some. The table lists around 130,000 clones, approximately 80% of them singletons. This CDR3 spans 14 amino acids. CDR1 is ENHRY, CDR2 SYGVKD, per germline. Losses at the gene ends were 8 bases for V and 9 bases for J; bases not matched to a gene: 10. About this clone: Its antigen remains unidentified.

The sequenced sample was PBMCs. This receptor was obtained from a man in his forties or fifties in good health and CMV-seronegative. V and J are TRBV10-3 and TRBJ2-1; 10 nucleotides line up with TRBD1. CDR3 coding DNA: TGTGCCATCCGACTTGGGACAGGGGTTTCTGAGCAGTTCTTC. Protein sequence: CAIRLGTGVSEQFF.